Listed below are T cell receptor beta chains from one sample, sequenced in a study of blood T cell repertoires in COVID-19. The repertoire was sequenced with immunoSEQ multiplex PCR; TCRdb's copy has only in-frame clones and lacks some. The sample records 350,000 to 400,000 clones, 85% to 90% being singletons. The sequenced sample consisted of PBMCs or T cells enriched from blood (not recorded which). The receptor source for this set is a young man who had recovered from COVID-19. Each CDR3 is given with its conserved first and last residue. The order of the fields is J gene, V gene, clone size, D gene, CDR3 DNA, CDR3 protein. The D gene is left open where the match is weak. Expanded clones get a size class; other rows say once, few or many, or leave the size out.

TRBJ1-6 | TRBV27 | NA | NA | TGTGCCAGCAGTTTATCGGCAGGGATGGCACCCCTCCACTTT | CASSLSAGMAPLHF
TRBJ2-7 | TRBV11-1 | NA | TRBD2 | TGTGCCAGCAGACCTCCTAGCGGGTACGAGCAGTACTTC | CASRPPSGYEQYF
TRBJ2-1 | TRBV28 | NA | NA | TGTGCCAGCCGCTTTCGGGGGATCTCCTACAATGAGCAGTTCTTC | CASRFRGISYNEQFF
TRBJ1-3 | TRBV29-1 | NA | NA | TGCAGCGGTCAGTTAAACTCTGGAAACACCATATATTTT | CSGQLNSGNTIYF
TRBJ1-1 | TRBV12-5 | NA | NA | TGTGCTAGTGGTTCTTCAGGGGAAGAAGCTTTCTTT | CASGSSGEEAFF
TRBJ1-2 | TRBV18 | NA | NA | TGTGCCAGCTCGCTCGCAGGGGCCAATAACTATGGCTACACCTTC | CASSLAGANNYGYTF
TRBJ2-7 | TRBV6-5 | NA | NA | TGTGCCAGCAGTTATCAGGTTGATTTATCCTACGAGCAGTACTTC | CASSYQVDLSYEQYF
TRBJ2-5 | TRBV7-7 | NA | TRBD2 | TGTGCCAGCAGCTTAGGGCGCCTAGCGGGGGGGCAAGAGACCCAGTACTTC | CASSLGRLAGGQETQYF
TRBJ2-7 | TRBV28 | NA | NA | TGTGCCAGCGGATTCCCGGGACATTCCTACGAGCAGTACTTC | CASGFPGHSYEQYF
TRBJ2-4 | TRBV19 | NA | TRBD1 | TGTGCCAGTAATGAGGGGGACAGGGTTTTCAAAAACATTCAGTACTTC | CASNEGDRVFKNIQYF
TRBJ1-1 | TRBV7-9 | NA | TRBD1 | TGTGCCAGCAGCTTAGGACAGGGGCAGGATTTCTTT | CASSLGQGQDFF
TRBJ2-7 | TRBV2 | once | NA | TGTGCCAGCAGTACTCCCGGAGGTCCCTACGAGCAGTACTTC | CASSTPGGPYEQYF
TRBJ2-1 | TRBV2 | NA | NA | TGTGCCAGCAGTGACTCGGGTTATGAGCAGTTCTTC | CASSDSGYEQFF
TRBJ1-3 | TRBV15 | NA | NA | TGTGCCACCAGCAGAGATAAGACAGAAATAAACACCATATATTTT | CATSRDKTEINTIYF
TRBJ2-5 | TRBV7-7 | NA | TRBD2 | TGTGCCAGCAGCCACAGTGGGACTAGTCAAGAGACCCAGTACTTC | CASSHSGTSQETQYF
TRBJ1-2 | TRBV5-6 | NA | NA | TGTGCCAGCAGCTTCTCGACAGGCCTTAACTATGGCTACACCTTC | CASSFSTGLNYGYTF
TRBJ2-5 | TRBV4-3 | NA | NA | TGCGCCAGCAGCCGCCAACAAGGGGGAAAAGAGACCCAGTACTTC | CASSRQQGGKETQYF
TRBJ1-1 | TRBV4-1 | NA | NA | TGCGCCAGCAGCCAAGGGGAAGGCGACAGTGAAGCTTTCTTT | CASSQGEGDSEAFF
TRBJ2-1 | TRBV11-3 | NA | TRBD2 | TGTGCCAGCAGCTCTCCCGGGAGGAGCTCCTACAATGAGCAGTTCTTC | CASSSPGRSSYNEQFF
TRBJ1-4 | TRBV7-9 | NA | NA | TGTGCCAGCAGCTTAAATGGACAGCTTAATCAAAAACTGTTTTTT | CASSLNGQLNQKLFF
TRBJ1-4 | TRBV15 | NA | NA | TGTGCCACCAGCAGAGATAAGCGGGCGACAGTACTAAATGAAAAACTGTTTTTT | CATSRDKRATVLNEKLFF
TRBJ2-7 | TRBV19 | NA | TRBD2 | TGTGCCAGTAGTATAGGAAGCGGGGGGGCCGTCGCCGGCGAGCAGTACTTC | CASSIGSGGAVAGEQYF
TRBJ1-6 | TRBV10-3 | NA | NA | TGTGCCATCAGGCCGGGAACAAAGTCACCCCTCCACTTT | CAIRPGTKSPLHF